This TCR beta chain was captured by sequencing in a study of blood T cells in healthy people across ages (dated by TCRdb to between 2015 and 2017). For the wider study: In model experiments, template switching captured roughly one uniquely barcoded TCR beta cDNA molecule for every two T cells. Age-related changes in TCR beta repertoire diversity were measured in the study by deep sequencing normalized with unique cDNA molecular identifiers. The donors were divided into four age groups: young (average approximately 17 years), middle-aged (approximately 41), aged (approximately 62) and long-lived (about 80). For two donors (one aged 18 to 30 and one aged 80 or older), the study analyzed two additional independent replicas of 1 million unique cDNA reads from the same blood draw. Donors of different ages were randomly distributed across sequencing lanes to avoid experimental bias. What the work shows at the level of the full study, not this receptor alone: As age increased, observed TCR beta diversity per million T cells dropped in a roughly linear way, and a significant reduction was already evident by age approximately 40. Since profiling was done on bulk unsorted PBMCs, naive and antigen-experienced compartments could not be conclusively compared. There was a strong correlation between observed TCR beta diversity and the percentage of naive T cells measured by flow cytometry. Compared with the aged group, the long-lived group had more naive CD4+ T cells, fewer expanded clones and increased TCR diversity, suggesting age selection. Because the CMV infection status of the donors was unknown, age-related changes in expanded clonotypes may potentially have been confounded. Estimates of total diversity from one million sequenced T cells were regarded as lower bounds and underestimates.

Donors were 39 systemically healthy Caucasian individuals from Russia aged roughly 6 to 90 years. Approximately 10 milliliters of peripheral blood were collected from each donor into EDTA-treated Vacutainer tubes. Ficoll-Paque density-gradient centrifugation was used to isolate PBMCs, with at least 6 million obtained per sample. Trizol reagent was used to extract total RNA from the PBMCs, yielding at least 5.5 micrograms per sample. For every donor, flow cytometry on a PBMC aliquot measured the percentage of naive CD45RAhigh/CD27high T cells. This clonotype was counted a few times. The target of this receptor is not known. Within one base of it there is no much larger clone, and no base qualities were kept. The method was 5' RACE. Sequencing was carried out with an Illumina HiSeq 2500. A second PCR of about 7 to 12 cycles was performed with a sample-barcoded 5' primer and a J-beta primer mix. A template-switch 5' adaptor carrying 12 random nucleotides introduced a unique molecular identifier onto each TCR beta cDNA molecule. At least 3 million CDR3-containing paired-end reads were obtained from each sample. First-strand cDNA synthesis was performed from all RNA using the Mint cDNA synthesis kit, with priming by a TRBC-specific oligonucleotide. Following uracil-DNA glycosylase treatment, a first 18-cycle PCR with universal primers M1SS and BC2_uni_R was performed on all cDNA. The source study handled its data this way. Normalization of each sample was performed by random selection of 1 million high-quality reads, each carrying a distinct molecular identifier. Instead of being binned into consensus sequences, reads that shared molecular identifiers were thrown out. MiTCR, set to a Q25 quality threshold and the strictest error-elimination algorithm, was used for CDR3 identification, clonotype clustering and error correction. A nonparametric unseen species model with Euler transformation was used to estimate lower-bound total TCR beta diversity. TCRdb reran the public reads through fastp at Q25 and MiXCR, keeping productive beta chains. Each record represents a unique CDR3 protein, reported with the most common genes and DNA among its rows. It is TCRdb's table, rather than the study itself, that gives the V and J calls and clone size. This sample gives around 1.5 million distinct CDR3 sequences in total; about 35% of them show up just once. Around 11% of the sample rests with the top ten.

CDR1 and CDR2 (SGHKS, YYEKEE) derive from the germline V gene (reference sequence). The V end loses 2 bases and the J end loses 6 bases, and a stretch of 9 bases separates them. The CDR3 runs 12 amino acids, cysteine and phenylalanine included. The DNA shown is the 36-base CDR3, in frame from base 1. This chain is built from TRBV5-5 and TRBJ2-7; the D gene remains uncertain. The clonotype was recovered from a woman under 40 in good health. The material sequenced was blood. The CDR3 sequence is CASSFWAREQYF. In nucleotide form, the sequence is TGTGCCAGCAGCTTCTGGGCCCGCGAGCAGTACTTC.